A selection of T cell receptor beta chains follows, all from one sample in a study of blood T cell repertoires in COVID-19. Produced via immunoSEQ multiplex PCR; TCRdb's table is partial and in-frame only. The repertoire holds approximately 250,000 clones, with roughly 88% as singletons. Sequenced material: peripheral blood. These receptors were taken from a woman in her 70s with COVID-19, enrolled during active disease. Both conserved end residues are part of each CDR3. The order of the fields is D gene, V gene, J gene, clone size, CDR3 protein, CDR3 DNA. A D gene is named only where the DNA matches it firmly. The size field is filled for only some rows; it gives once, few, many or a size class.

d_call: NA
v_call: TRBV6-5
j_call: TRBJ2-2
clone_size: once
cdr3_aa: CASSSGQMGLFF
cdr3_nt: TGTGCCAGCAGTTCGGGACAAATGGGCCTGTTTTTT

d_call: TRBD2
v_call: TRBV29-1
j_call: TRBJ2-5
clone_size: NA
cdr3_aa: CSAGLAGGETQYF
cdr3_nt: TGCAGCGCCGGACTAGCGGGAGGGGAGACCCAGTACTTC

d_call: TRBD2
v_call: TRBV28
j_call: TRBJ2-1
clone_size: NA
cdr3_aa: CASSPGTSGRFYEQFF
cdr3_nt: TGTGCCAGCAGTCCCGGGACTAGCGGGAGGTTCTATGAGCAGTTCTTC

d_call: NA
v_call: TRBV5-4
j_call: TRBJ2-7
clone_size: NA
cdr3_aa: CASSLEQWNRGEQYF
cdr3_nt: TGTGCCAGCAGCTTGGAACAGTGGAATAGGGGCGAGCAGTACTTC

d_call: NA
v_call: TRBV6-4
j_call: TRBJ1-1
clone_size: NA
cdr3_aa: CASRRVGTFF
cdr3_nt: TGTGCCAGCAGGAGGGTGGGAACTTTCTTT

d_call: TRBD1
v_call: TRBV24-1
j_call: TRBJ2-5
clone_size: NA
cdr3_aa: CATSDFGGQGARETQYF
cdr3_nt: TGTGCCACCAGTGATTTCGGGGGACAGGGGGCGCGGGAGACCCAGTACTTC

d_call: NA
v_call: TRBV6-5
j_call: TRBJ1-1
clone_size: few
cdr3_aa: CASTRGFEAFF
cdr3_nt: TGTGCCAGCACCAGGGGTTTTGAAGCTTTCTTT

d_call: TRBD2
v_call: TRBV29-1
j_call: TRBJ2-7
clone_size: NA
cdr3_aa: CSVEKGGSDEQYF
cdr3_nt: TGCAGCGTTGAAAAGGGCGGGAGCGACGAGCAGTACTTC

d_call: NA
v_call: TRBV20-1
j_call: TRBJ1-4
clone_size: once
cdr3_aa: CSASTGNEKLFF
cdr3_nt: TGCAGTGCTAGTACGGGGAATGAAAAACTGTTTTTT

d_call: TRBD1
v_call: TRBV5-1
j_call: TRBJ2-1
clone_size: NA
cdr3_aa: CASSLANQGASRVGSYNEQFF
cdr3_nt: TGCGCCAGCAGCTTGGCCAACCAGGGGGCTAGCCGAGTAGGCTCCTACAATGAGCAGTTCTTC

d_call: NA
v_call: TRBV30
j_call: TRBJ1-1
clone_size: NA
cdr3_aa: CAWSRQGKAEAFF
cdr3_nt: TGTGCCTGGAGTAGGCAGGGAAAGGCTGAAGCTTTCTTT

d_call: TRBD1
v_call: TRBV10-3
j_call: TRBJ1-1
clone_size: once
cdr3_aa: CATKVQGGGTEAFF
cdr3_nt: TGTGCCACCAAGGTACAGGGGGGGGGCACTGAAGCTTTCTTT

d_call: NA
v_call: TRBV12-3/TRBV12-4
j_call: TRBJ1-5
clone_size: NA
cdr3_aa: CASSLGRRQPQHF
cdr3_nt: TGTGCCAGCAGTTTAGGTCGGAGGCAGCCCCAGCATTTT

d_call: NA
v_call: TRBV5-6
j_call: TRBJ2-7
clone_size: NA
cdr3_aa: CASSLVETRVYEQYF
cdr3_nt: TGTGCCAGCAGCTTGGTGGAAACCAGGGTGTACGAGCAGTACTTC

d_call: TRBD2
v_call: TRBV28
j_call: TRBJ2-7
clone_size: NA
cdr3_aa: CASSLLGGLADYEQYF
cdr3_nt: TGTGCCAGCAGTTTGTTGGGGGGACTAGCGGATTACGAGCAGTACTTC

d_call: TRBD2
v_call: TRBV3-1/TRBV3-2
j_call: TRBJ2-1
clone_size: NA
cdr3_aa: CASSQDGLAGVGNEQFF
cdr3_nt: TGTGCCAGCAGCCAAGATGGACTAGCGGGAGTTGGCAATGAGCAGTTCTTC

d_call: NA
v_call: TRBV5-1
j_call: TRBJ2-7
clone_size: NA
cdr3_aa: CASSYGTYEQYF
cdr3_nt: TGCGCCAGCAGCTACGGGACCTACGAGCAGTACTTC

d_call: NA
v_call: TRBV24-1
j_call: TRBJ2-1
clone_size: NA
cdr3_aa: CATSDSASERGFF
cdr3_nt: TGTGCCACCAGTGACTCTGCTAGCGAAAGGGGGTTCTTC

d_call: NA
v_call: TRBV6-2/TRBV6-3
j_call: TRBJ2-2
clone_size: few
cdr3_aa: CASSLRVTSGELFF
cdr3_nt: TGTGCCAGCAGTTTAAGAGTGACAAGCGGGGAGCTGTTTTTT

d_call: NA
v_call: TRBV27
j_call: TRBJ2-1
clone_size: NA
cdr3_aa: CASRGARSSYNEQFF
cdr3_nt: TGTGCCAGCAGGGGGGCGAGGAGCTCCTACAATGAGCAGTTCTTC

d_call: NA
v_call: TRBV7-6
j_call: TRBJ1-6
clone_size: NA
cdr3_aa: CASSPHTQEGNNSPLHF
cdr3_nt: TGTGCCAGCAGCCCACATACCCAGGAGGGTAATAATTCACCCCTCCACTTT

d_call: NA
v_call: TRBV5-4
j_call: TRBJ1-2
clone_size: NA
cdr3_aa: CASSATTKREGGYTF
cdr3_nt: TGTGCCAGCAGCGCGACGACCAAGCGCGAGGGTGGCTACACCTTC

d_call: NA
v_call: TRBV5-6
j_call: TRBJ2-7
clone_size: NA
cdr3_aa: CASTRFSSYEQYF
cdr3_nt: TGTGCCAGCACTAGGTTTTCCTCCTACGAGCAGTACTTC

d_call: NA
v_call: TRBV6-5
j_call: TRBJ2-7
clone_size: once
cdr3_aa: CASRDRQGGHEQYF
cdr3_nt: TGTGCCAGCAGAGATAGACAGGGAGGCCACGAGCAGTACTTC

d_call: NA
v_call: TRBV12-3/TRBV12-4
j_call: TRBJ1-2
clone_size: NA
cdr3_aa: CASRSRNLYGYTF
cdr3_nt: TGTGCCAGCAGATCGAGGAACCTCTATGGCTACACCTTC

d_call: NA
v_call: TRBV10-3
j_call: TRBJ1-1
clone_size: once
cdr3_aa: CAISRELNTEAFF
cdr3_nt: TGTGCCATCAGCCGCGAATTAAACACTGAAGCTTTCTTT

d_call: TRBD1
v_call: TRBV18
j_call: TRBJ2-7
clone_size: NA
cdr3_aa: CASSLETTGRLIYEQYF
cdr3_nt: TGTGCCAGCTCGCTGGAGACGACAGGGCGTTTAATCTACGAGCAGTACTTC

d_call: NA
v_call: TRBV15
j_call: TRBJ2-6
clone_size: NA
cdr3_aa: CATSAGIWSGANVLTF
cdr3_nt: TGTGCCACCAGCGCCGGCATATGGAGTGGGGCCAACGTCCTGACTTTC

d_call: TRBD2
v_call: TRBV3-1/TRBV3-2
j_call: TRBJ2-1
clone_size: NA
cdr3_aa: CASSQDTGKREAQSSYNEQFF
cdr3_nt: TGTGCCAGCAGCCAAGATACGGGCAAGCGGGAGGCCCAGAGCTCCTACAATGAGCAGTTCTTC

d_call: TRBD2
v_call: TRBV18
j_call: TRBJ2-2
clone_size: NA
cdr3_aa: CASSPLLAGGPGGELFF
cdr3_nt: TGTGCCAGCTCACCGCTACTAGCGGGAGGGCCTGGCGGGGAGCTGTTTTTT

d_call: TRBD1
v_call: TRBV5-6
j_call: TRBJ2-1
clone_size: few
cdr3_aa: CASSLTGQGAFGGEQFF
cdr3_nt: TGTGCCAGCAGCCTCACTGGACAGGGGGCATTCGGGGGTGAGCAGTTCTTC

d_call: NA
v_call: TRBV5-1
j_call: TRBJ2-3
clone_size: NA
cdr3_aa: CASRLPEASGTDTQYF
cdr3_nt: TGCGCCAGCAGGTTACCCGAAGCCTCTGGCACAGATACGCAGTATTTT

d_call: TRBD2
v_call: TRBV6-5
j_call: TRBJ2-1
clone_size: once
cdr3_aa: CASSRGLADNEQFF
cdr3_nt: TGTGCCAGCAGTAGGGGACTAGCGGACAATGAGCAGTTCTTC

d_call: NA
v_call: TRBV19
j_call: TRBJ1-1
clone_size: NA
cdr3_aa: CASNDRPNTEAFF
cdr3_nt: TGTGCCAGTAACGACAGGCCGAACACTGAAGCTTTCTTT

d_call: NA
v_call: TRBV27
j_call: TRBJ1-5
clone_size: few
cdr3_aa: CASNSGGGGNQPQHF
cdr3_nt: TGTGCCAGCAATTCAGGCGGGGGAGGCAATCAGCCCCAGCATTTT

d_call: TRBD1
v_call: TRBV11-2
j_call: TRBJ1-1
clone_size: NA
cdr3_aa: CASRTTGWDAEAFF
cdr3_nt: TGTGCCAGCAGAACGACAGGGTGGGATGCTGAAGCTTTCTTT

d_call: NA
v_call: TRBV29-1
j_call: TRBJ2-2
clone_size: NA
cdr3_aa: CSVEGSGSVSNTGELFF
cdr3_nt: TGCAGCGTTGAGGGGTCAGGGTCAGTTTCGAACACCGGGGAGCTGTTTTTT

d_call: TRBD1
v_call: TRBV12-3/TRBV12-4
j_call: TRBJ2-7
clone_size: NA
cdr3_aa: CASSNGQGWEQYF
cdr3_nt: TGTGCCAGCAGCAACGGACAGGGCTGGGAGCAGTACTTC

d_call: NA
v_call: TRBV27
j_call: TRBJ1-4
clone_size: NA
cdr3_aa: CASRIRPVDSGKLFF
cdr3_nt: TGTGCCAGCAGGATACGGCCCGTAGACTCTGGAAAACTGTTTTTT

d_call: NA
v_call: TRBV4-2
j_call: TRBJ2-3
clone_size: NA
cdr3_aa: CASSQDRRAGQSTDTQYF
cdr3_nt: TGTGCCAGCAGCCAAGATAGACGGGCGGGACAGAGCACAGATACGCAGTATTTT

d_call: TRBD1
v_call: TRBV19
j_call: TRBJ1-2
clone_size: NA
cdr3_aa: CASSIGQGIYGYTF
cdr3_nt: TGTGCCAGTAGTATAGGACAGGGAATCTATGGCTACACCTTC

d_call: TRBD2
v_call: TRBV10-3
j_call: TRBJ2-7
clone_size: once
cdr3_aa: CAIRREAGEQYF
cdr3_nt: TGTGCCATCAGGCGGGAGGCTGGTGAGCAGTACTTC

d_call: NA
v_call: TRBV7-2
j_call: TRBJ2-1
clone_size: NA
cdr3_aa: CASSHRTAVYYNEQFF
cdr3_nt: TGTGCCAGCAGCCATCGGACAGCCGTCTACTACAATGAGCAGTTCTTC

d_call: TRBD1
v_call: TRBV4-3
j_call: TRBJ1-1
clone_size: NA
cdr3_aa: CASSLRTGSRTEAFF
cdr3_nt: TGCGCCAGCAGCCTGAGGACAGGGTCTCGGACTGAAGCTTTCTTT

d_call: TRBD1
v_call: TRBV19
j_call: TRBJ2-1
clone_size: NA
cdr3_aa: CASSMGRGSSFRNEQFF
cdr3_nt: TGTGCCAGTAGTATGGGCAGGGGGTCTAGCTTCCGGAATGAGCAGTTCTTC

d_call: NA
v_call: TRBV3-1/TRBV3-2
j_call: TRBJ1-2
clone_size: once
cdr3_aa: CASRNYLGQNYGYTF
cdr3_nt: TGTGCCAGCAGGAACTACCTAGGACAGAACTATGGCTACACCTTC